This entry features one TCR beta chain sequence. As yet, its antigen is unknown. Within the ViraFEST assay, antigen-specific CD4+ T cells underwent expansion with viral peptide pools prior to sequencing. Subsequent to a culture period of about nine days, CD4+ T cells were isolated. PCR showed that the person got SARS-CoV-2 infection at some point between March and December 2020. Two doses of either BNT162b2 or mRNA-1273 were given to each participant. Some clones are missing from TCRdb's copy, which holds only in-frame ones; the method was immunoSEQ multiplex PCR. The sample contains around 15,000 clones, 76% of which appear only once. The data stem from a study of vaccination effects on CD4 cells after COVID-19. Across the whole study: The patients, a few convalescent individuals, were sampled early and late after vaccination.

The CDR3 is made up of 20 amino acids. V shed 3 bases and J 1 base; nucleotides not matched to a gene: 18. The germline gives CDR1 DFQATT, CDR2 SNEGSKA (reference sequence). The chain combines TRBV20-1 with TRBJ1-5; TRBD1 aligns across 10 bases. This material consisted of CD4+ T cells from PBMCs cultured with SARS-CoV-2 spike peptides, taken after COVID-19 vaccination. This sequence originates from a human donor who had a prior SARS-CoV-2 infection. CDR3 DNA sequence: TGCAGTGCTAGTAGGTTGCATTCCCGACAGGGGGCGGGAAGCAATCAGCCCCAGCATTTT. It specifies CSASRLHSRQGAGSNQPQHF.